This T cell receptor beta chain was retrieved from a study of T cells in Graves' hyperthyroidism and ophthalmopathy. This CDR3 region has 16 residues. Per the germline V gene, CDR1 is SGDLS and CDR2 is YYNGEE. V was shortened by 0 bases and J by 0 bases, with 9 bases between the two germline ends. The investigators amplified TCR beta CDR3 regions from RNA transcripts. An initial round of RT-PCR targeting the TCR CDR3 relied on the HTBI primer set. TCRdb re-analysed the multiplex PCR reads in MiXCR, keeping a single row per CDR3 protein. The sample lists 600,000 to 700,000 distinct CDR3 sequences; 45% were seen once. This clonotype was picked up a small number of times.

Input material: peripheral blood or thyroid tissue (not recorded which). The receptor was derived from an adult man with Graves' disease, either hyperthyroidism or ophthalmopathy (not recorded which). The gene calls are TRBV9 and TRBJ2-2; a possible D gene is TRBD1 (6 bases). The CDR3 bases are TGTGCCAGCAGCGTAGTAGCAGGGGCGAACACCGGGGAGCTGTTTTTT. It is translated as CASSVVAGANTGELFF. The entire variable domain, with the rest obtained from reference TRBV9 and TRBJ2-2, is as follows: DSGVTQTPKHLITATGQRVTLRCSPRSGDLSVYWYQQSLDQGLQFLIQYYNGEERAKGNILERFSAQQFPDLHSELNLSSLELGDSALYFCASSVVAGANTGELFFGEGSRLTVL.